This record covers a single T cell receptor beta chain. Its antigen target is currently unknown. It has no much larger one-base neighbor in the sample; base qualities were not kept. V is pared back by 0 bases and J by 1 base, with 7 bases lying between the germline termini. CDR1 and CDR2 are drawn from the germline V gene: SGHRS, YFSETQ. The CDR3 measures 14 amino acids from cysteine to phenylalanine. Only CDR3 DNA remains: 42 bases, in frame from the first base. The immunoSEQ Assay was used to sequence TCR beta CDR3 regions from DNA. On the authors' methods: To compute T cell density, TCR beta template counts were normalized to usable DNA, which was estimated by amplifying housekeeping genes. Using the preseqR package, richness was estimated by extrapolating to 120,000 templates for tissue samples and 400,000 templates for PBMC samples. Clonality was defined by subtracting Pielou's evenness from one. To identify tissue-enriched TCRs, differential abundance testing was run on productive amino-acid clonotypes with a minimum total count of 5 and an alpha of 0.1. The Jaccard Index and the Morisita Overlap Index were used to measure how much the repertoires overlapped between compartments. GLIPH grouped TCR beta CDR3s together with public tetramer-defined viral CDR3s, and a viral motif had to include at least three viral sequences and show V-gene enrichment. TCRdb holds this immuneACCESS table with in-frame rearrangements only. Some clones are missing; in checked studies, unresolved V genes explain under half, and the rest has no known cause. The DNA was the basis for D and trimming; V, J and clone size are from that table. A total of more than 45,000 clones appear in this sample, roughly 83% of them only once. The ten largest clonotypes hold approximately 18% of the sample.

The data are from a study of T cells in localized non-small cell lung cancer (dated by TCRdb to the early 2020s). Regarding the research as a whole: T cell repertoires of about 230 early-stage NSCLC patients were analyzed, with tumors being compared against uninvolved tumor-adjacent lungs. The cohort comprised approximately 240 treatment-naïve NSCLC patients with resected, localized lung tumors. The mean age of the NSCLC patients was about 62 years, with 120 to 150 men and around 99 women. General findings and caveats noted by the study authors: Higher T cell density in blood was associated with longer overall survival, whereas higher clonality in adjacent lung was associated with shorter survival. A median of roughly 60 of the top 100 tumor clones were detected in paired uninvolved adjacent lung, and about 29 of these tumor clones were also found among the top 100 clones of the paired uninvolved adjacent lung. Because the study design was exploratory, TCR variables were selected using unadjusted p-values without false-discovery rate correction. Uninvolved tumor-adjacent lung showed the highest T cell clonality, higher than tumor, which suggests more focused antigenic responses in the uninvolved tumor-adjacent lung. Because multi-region sequencing of the tumors was not done, intratumor heterogeneity could not be ruled out.

At diagnosis, tumor, uninvolved tumor-adjacent lung and peripheral blood were collected and then preserved as a mix of FFPE and fresh-frozen material. For TCR repertoire profiling, blood samples were analyzed in the form of peripheral blood mononuclear cells. The starting material was peripheral blood mononuclear cells, obtained before any cancer treatment. This receptor was taken from a man aged 35 to 70 with stage III lung adenocarcinoma. The chain links TRBV5-1 with TRBJ1-1; a confident D gene designation cannot be given. The bases are TGCGCCAGCAGCTTGGCAGACCCGAACACTGAAGCTTTCTTT. Its amino acids are CASSLADPNTEAFF.